This TCR beta chain comes out of a study of response to subunit inactivated influenza vaccine (dated by TCRdb to 2016 to 2018). Some background on the complete study: The study used deep quantitative T cell receptor repertoire profiling to track responses to a trivalent subunit inactivated influenza vaccine. The investigation overall reported the following: The authors proposed that each seasonal influenza vaccination may bring in only a limited number of new T cells.

At the junction V is shortened by 5 bases and J by 3 bases; bases outside the gene matches: 13. From its cysteine to its phenylalanine, the CDR3 spans 17 amino acids. Left in the record is the CDR3 DNA by itself, 51 bases read in frame from the first base. In the germline V gene, CDR1 corresponds to MDHEN and CDR2 to SYDVKM. This clonotype has at least ten counts. The antigen this receptor binds is unknown. No quality values exist for individual bases; no much larger clone is one base distant. Libraries came from RT-PCR. The sequencer listed for this sample is Illumina HiSeq 2500. TCRdb handled the public reads itself, with Q25 trimming in fastp and clone calling in MiXCR, and kept productive beta chains. Each entry merges the rows of one CDR3 protein and shows their most common DNA and genes. A total of about 620,000 distinct CDR3 sequences appear in this sample, roughly 12% of them only once. The ten most abundant clones make up about a tenth of the sample.

The V and J genes are TRBV28 and TRBJ2-1; 7 central nucleotides agree with TRBD2. Specimen: PBMCs from blood, collected on the day of vaccination. The TCR sequence derives from a man aged 50-59 years who received an inactivated influenza vaccine. Donor details come from another sample of the same person, matched by shared clones. The encoded CDR3 is CASSPPLALKGYNEQFF. The DNA reads TGTGCCAGCAGTCCCCCACTAGCGTTGAAGGGCTACAATGAGCAGTTCTTC. This CDR3, with the reference TRBV28 and TRBJ2-1 proteins standing in past its ends, gives the full variable domain DVKVTQSSRYLVKRTGEKVFLECVQDMDHENMFWYRQDPGLGLRLIYFSYDVKMKEKGDIPEGYSVSREKKERFSLILESASTNQTSMYLCASSPPLALKGYNEQFFGPGTRLTVL.